This TCR beta chain appears in the sequencing data of a study of blood T cell repertoires in COVID-19. Profiled with immunoSEQ multiplex PCR; TCRdb holds only in-frame clones, not every one. The sample yields 300,000 to 400,000 clones, about 88% seen once. This CDR3 has 14 amino acids. The V segment lost 4 bases and the J segment 4 bases; nucleotides outside the gene matches: 7. CDR1 and CDR2 from the germline V gene are SGHDT and YYEEEE. The sequencing sample was made of PBMCs or T cells enriched from blood (not recorded which). The clonotype was recovered from a woman younger than 35 who had recovered from COVID-19. This chain joins TRBV5-6 and TRBJ2-7; the match to TRBD1 covers 8 bases. The CDR3 region is CASSAEDRDYEQYF. CDR3 in DNA: TGTGCCAGCAGCGCTGAGGACAGGGATTACGAGCAGTACTTC. Full variable domain (missing parts from reference TRBV5-6 and TRBJ2-7): DAGVTQSPTHLIKTRGQQVTLRCSPKSGHDTVSWYQQALGQGPQFIFQYYEEEERQRGNFPDRFSGHQFPNYSSELNVNALLLGDSALYLCASSAEDRDYEQYFGPGTRLTVT.